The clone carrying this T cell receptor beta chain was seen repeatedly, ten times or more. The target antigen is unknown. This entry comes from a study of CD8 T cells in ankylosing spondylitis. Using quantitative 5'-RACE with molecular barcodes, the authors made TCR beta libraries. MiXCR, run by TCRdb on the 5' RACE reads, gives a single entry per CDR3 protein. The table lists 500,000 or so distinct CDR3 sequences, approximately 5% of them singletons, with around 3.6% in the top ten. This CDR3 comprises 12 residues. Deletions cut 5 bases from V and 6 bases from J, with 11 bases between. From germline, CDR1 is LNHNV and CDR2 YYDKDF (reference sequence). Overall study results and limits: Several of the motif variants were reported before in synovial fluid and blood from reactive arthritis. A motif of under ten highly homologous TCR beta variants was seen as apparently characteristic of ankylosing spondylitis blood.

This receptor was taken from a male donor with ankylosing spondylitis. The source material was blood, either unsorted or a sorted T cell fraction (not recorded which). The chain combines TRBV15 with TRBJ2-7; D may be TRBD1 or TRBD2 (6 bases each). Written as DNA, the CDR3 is TGTGCCACCAGCTCACAGGGAGGCGAGCAGTACTTC. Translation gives CATSSQGGEQYF.